The source of this T cell receptor beta chain is a study of PD-L1 blockade in urothelial cancer. The overall study: Median T cell yield from blood was around 140,000.

The assay was immunoSEQ multiplex PCR, and TCRdb's table has in-frame clones only and misses some. The sample records tens of thousands of clones, nearly 90% being singletons. There are 13 residues in the CDR3. CDR1 and CDR2 (germline): MGHRA, YSYEKL. V was shortened by 3 bases and J by 7 bases, with 9 bases between the two germline ends. This TCR came from a man between 60 and 75 years old with urothelial cancer. V usage is TRBV4-1 and J usage is TRBJ1-4; the D is unclear. The sample in question was PBMCs, obtained around atezolizumab (anti-PD-L1) treatment. This CDR3 reads CASSHVRSEKLFF. The CDR3 bases are TGCGCCAGCAGCCATGTGCGTTCTGAAAAACTGTTTTTT.